This TCR beta chain is from a study of beta chain features in type 1 diabetes. Study-level information: Cell yields, gender and age were comparable in patients and healthy donors. The study, taken as a whole, reports: Any role of HLA type in TCRB rearrangement remained unresolved here.

About this clone: Its specificity is unknown.

The CDR3 totals 15 residues. CDR1 and CDR2 (germline): GTSNPN, SVGIG (reference sequence). The germline V and J ends were trimmed by 7 bases and 6 bases, with 23 bases remaining between them. Donors contributed one heparinised blood draw apiece, averaging about 110 mL. Central memory, naive, regulatory and stem cell-like memory CD4+ cells were sorted by CD45RO/CCR7/CD25/CD127/CD95/CD27. The authors reverse transcribed all of the isolated RNA, so sequencing captured expressed TCRB transcripts. Using immunoSEQ multiplex PCR, the repertoire was profiled, and TCRdb retains in-frame clones only, with some absent. The sample includes about 140,000 clones, roughly a tenth of them seen just once.

This chain connects TRBV30 to TRBJ2-3; D perhaps matches TRBD1 (7 bases). Sequencing used naive CD4+ T cells from blood. The source is a man between 18 and 29 years old in good health. The CDR3 here is CAFGGQQFLLDTQYF. CDR3 DNA: TGTGCCTTCGGGGGACAGCAGTTCCTTCTGGATACGCAGTATTTT.